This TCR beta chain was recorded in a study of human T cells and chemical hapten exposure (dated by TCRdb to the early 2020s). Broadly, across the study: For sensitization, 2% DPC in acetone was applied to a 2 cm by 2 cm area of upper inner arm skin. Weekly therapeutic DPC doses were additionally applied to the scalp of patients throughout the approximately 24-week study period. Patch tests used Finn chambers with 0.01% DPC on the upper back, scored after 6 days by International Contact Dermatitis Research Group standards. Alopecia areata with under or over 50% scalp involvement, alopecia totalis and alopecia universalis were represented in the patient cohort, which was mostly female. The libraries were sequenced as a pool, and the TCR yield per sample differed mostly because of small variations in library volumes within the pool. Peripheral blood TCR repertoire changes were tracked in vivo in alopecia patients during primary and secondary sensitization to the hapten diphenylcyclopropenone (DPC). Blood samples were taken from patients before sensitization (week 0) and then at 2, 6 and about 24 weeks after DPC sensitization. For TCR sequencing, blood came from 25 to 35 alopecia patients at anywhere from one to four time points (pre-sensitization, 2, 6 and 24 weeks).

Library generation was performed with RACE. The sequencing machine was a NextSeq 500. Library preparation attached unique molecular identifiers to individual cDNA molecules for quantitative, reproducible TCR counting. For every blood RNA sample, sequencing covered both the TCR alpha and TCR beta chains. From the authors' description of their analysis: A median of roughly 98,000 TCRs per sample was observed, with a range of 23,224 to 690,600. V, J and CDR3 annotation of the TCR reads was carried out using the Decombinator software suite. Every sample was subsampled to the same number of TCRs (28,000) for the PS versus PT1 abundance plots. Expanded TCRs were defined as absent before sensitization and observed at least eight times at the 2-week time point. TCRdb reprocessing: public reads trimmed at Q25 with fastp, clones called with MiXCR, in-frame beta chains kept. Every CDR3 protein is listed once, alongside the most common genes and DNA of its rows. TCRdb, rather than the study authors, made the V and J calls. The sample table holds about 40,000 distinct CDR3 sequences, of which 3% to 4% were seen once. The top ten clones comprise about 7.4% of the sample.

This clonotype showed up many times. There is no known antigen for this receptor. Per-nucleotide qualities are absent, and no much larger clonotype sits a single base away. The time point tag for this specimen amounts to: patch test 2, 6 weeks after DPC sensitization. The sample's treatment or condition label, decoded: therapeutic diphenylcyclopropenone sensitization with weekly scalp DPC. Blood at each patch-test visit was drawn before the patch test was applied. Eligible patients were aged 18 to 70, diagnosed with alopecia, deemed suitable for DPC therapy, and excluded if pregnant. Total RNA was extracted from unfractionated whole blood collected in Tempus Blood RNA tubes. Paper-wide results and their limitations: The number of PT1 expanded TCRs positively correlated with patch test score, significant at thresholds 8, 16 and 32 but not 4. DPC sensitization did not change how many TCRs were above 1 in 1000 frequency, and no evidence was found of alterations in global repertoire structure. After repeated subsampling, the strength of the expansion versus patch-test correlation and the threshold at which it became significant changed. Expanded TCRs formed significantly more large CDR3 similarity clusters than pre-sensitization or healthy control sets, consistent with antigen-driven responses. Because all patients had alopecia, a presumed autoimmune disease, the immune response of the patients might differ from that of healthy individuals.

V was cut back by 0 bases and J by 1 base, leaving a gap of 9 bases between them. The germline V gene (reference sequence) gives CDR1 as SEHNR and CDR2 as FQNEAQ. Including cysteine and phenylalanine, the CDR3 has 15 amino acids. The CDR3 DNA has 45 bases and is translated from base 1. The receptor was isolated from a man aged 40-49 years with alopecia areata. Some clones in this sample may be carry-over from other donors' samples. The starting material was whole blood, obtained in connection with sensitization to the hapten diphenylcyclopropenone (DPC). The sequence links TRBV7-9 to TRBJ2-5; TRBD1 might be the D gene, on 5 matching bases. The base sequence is TGTGCCAGCAGCTTAGCGCTTGGGGCCCAAGAGACCCAGTACTTC. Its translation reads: CASSLALGAQETQYF.